Shown below are 6 T cell receptor beta chains from a single sample sequenced in a study of cytomegalovirus exposure and HLA in healthy donors. 60 Vbeta and 13 Jbeta primers were used in PCR. The method was immunoSEQ multiplex PCR; TCRdb's version includes in-frame clones alone and lacks a portion of them. The table includes under 200,000 clones, roughly four fifths detected once. Sequencing was done on a sample of PBMCs. The receptors here all came from a woman under 30 in good health and CMV-seronegative.

This chain links TRBV7-9 with TRBJ1-2; 11 bases fit TRBD1. The CDR3 has 16 amino acids. Germline values: CDR1 SEHNR, CDR2 FQNEAQ (reference sequence). V was pared by 1 base and J by 8 bases, with 9 bases of the junction left unmatched. CDR3 protein: CASSLVSGQGALGYTF. The CDR3 nucleotides are TGTGCCAGCAGCTTAGTGTCCGGACAGGGGGCTCTAGGCTACACCTTC. The full variable domain, with the rest looked up from reference TRBV7-9 and TRBJ1-2, is DTGVSQNPRHKITKRGQNVTFRCDPISEHNRLYWYRQTLGQGPEFLTYFQNEAQLEKSRLLSDRFSAERPKGSFSTLEIQRTEQGDSAMYLCASSLVSGQGALGYTFGSGTRLTVV.

J is TRBJ1-2 and V is TRBV27; D is uncertain. V lost 5 bases and J 2 bases, leaving 12 bases between the germline ends. Germline CDR1 reads MNHEY; CDR2 reads SMNVEV (reference sequence). This CDR3 has 14 amino acids. The CDR3 region is CASSLSPRNYGYTF. In DNA, the CDR3 is TGTGCCAGCAGTCTGTCCCCGAGGAACTATGGCTACACCTTC.

The chain is built from TRBV5-6 and TRBJ2-3; TRBD2 aligns across 8 bases. V was pared by 3 bases and J by 3 bases, with 9 bases of the junction left unmatched. CDR3 length equals 16 residues. The germline V gene has CDR1 SGHDT and CDR2 YYEEEE. The CDR3 region has the DNA TGTGCCAGCAGCTCAGGGACTAGGGGTTTAACAGATACGCAGTATTTT. Encoded protein: CASSSGTRGLTDTQYF.

The chain is built from TRBV11-3 and TRBJ2-1; 14 nucleotides agree with TRBD2. V was pared by 1 base and J by 9 bases, with 11 bases of the junction left unmatched. CDR1 and CDR2 (germline): SGHNT, YENEEA. The CDR3 consists of 18 residues. CDR3 coding DNA: TGTGCCAGCAGCTTAGGATTCCTGACTAGCGGGAGGGCCGGTGAGCAGTTCTTC. Translated: CASSLGFLTSGRAGEQFF.

This clone was picked up one time. The chain combines TRBV6-6 with TRBJ1-1, with 9 bases fitting TRBD1. Per germline, CDR1 MNHNY and CDR2 SVGAGI (reference sequence). CDR3 length: 15 residues. V dropped 6 bases and J dropped 0; count of bases not matched to a gene: 5. CDR3 coding DNA: TGTGCCAGCAGAAAAACAGGGGGCTTGAACACTGAAGCTTTCTTT. This codes for CASRKTGGLNTEAFF.

This chain uses TRBV27 with TRBJ2-7, with a possible D match to TRBD2 (5 bases). The CDR3 spans 13 residues. Deletions cut 2 bases from V and 2 bases from J, with 7 bases between. The germline V gene has CDR1 MNHEY and CDR2 SMNVEV (reference sequence). CDR3 protein: CASSLREPYEQYF. The CDR3 DNA reads TGTGCCAGCAGTTTACGGGAACCCTACGAGCAGTACTTC.